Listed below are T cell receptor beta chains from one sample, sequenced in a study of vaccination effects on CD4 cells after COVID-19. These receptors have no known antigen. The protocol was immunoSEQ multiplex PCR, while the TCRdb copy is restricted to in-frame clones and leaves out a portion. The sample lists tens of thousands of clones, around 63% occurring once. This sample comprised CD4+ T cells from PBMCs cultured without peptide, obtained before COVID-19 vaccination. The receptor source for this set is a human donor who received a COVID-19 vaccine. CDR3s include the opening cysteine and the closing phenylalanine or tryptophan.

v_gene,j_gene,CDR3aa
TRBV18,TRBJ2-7,CASSPRTHTTYEQYF
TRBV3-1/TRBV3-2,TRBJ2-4,CASSQGGGRGENIQYF
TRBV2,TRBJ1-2,CASSGQLLDGYTF
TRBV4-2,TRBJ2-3,CASRLSSGSLPDTQYF
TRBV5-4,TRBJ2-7,CASSPGGIAGGNEQYF
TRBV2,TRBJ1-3,CASSVEVESHTIYF
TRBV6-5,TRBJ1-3,CASTIGSGNTIYF
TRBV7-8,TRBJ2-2,CASSLEAGGRYTGELFF
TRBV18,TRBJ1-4,CASSPRVDRFNEKLFF
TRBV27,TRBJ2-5,CASRVAGGPKETQYF
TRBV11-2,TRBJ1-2,CASSLVAGGREWGGYTF
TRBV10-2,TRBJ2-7,CASSDELAAYEQYF
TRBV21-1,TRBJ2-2,CASRDLSGTGRTGELFF
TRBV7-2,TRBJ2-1,CASSHGTSNNEQFF
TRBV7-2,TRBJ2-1,CASSGLAGNEQFF
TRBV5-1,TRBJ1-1,CASSLGGPTEAFF
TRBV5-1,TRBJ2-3,CASSSGQDDTQYF
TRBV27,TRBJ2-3,CASLPGHPTDTQYF
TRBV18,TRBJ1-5,CASSRGDRSGGQPQHF
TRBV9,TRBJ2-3,CASSGSSGGWDTQYF
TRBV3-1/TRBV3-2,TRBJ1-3,CASSQSDRGRLNTIYF
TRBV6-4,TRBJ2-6,CASSDGAGGANVLTF